This T cell receptor (beta chain) was retrieved from a study of cytomegalovirus exposure and HLA in healthy donors. Overall study results and limits: Later analysis indicated greater clonal expansion among HLA-associated TCR beta chains than among equally common other chains.

This CDR3 spans 15 amino acids. The V end was cut by 5 bases, the J end by 4 bases, with 17 bases between. Germline V gives CDR1 MDHEN, CDR2 SYDVKM. Primers included in the PCR were 60 Vbeta and 13 Jbeta primers. TCRdb's copy holds only in-frame clones and misses some; the assay was immunoSEQ multiplex PCR. The sample has about 130,000 clones; just over 75% are singletons. Concerning this clone: What it binds is unknown.

The sequence came from a woman aged 45-60 years in good health and CMV-seronegative. Sequenced sample: PBMCs. The rearrangement joins TRBV28 to TRBJ1-2, with D perhaps TRBD1 (6 bases). CDR3 loop: CASSRDAGDIYGYTF. The CDR3 DNA reads as TGTGCCAGCAGTCGCGATGCAGGGGATATCTATGGCTACACCTTC.